These 17 T cell receptor beta chains came from one sample sequenced in a study of T cells in Graves' hyperthyroidism and ophthalmopathy. Authors of the study amplified TCR beta CDR3 regions from RNA transcripts. Primed by the HTBI set, a first-round RT-PCR was run on the TCR CDR3. TCRdb processed the multiplex PCR reads anew with MiXCR; each CDR3 protein has one entry. The data contain roughly 380,000 distinct CDR3 sequences, around 14% of them seen just once; the ten biggest clones take up approximately 10%. Sequencing used blood. The receptors here all came from a woman aged 55 to 70 with Graves' hyperthyroidism.

The chain employs TRBV10-1 and TRBJ2-2, with 9 nucleotides matching TRBD2. This CDR3 contains 17 residues. Trimming took 4 bases from V and 0 from J; bases not matched to a gene: 6. Germline V gene sequence: CDR1 WNHNN, CDR2 SYGVQD (reference sequence). The CDR3 DNA is TGCGCCAGCAGTGCGGCTAGCGGGACCCCGAACACCGGGGAGCTGTTTTTT. This sequence encodes CASSAASGTPNTGELFF.

This clonotype was counted ten times or more. The chain joins TRBV11-2 to TRBJ1-1, with TRBD1 matching 7 bases. V lost 7 bases to trimming and J lost 5 bases; unmatched junction nucleotides: 10. The CDR3 loop spans 14 amino acids. The V gene's germline CDR1 is SGHAT and CDR2 FQNNGV. CDR3 in DNA: TGTGCCAGCAACCGAGGGGGCGGGAAAACTGAAGCTTTCTTT. This translates into CASNRGGGKTEAFF.

This clonotype was seen many times. The V and J genes are TRBV7-3 and TRBJ2-1, with TRBD1 matching over 10 bases. V lost 0 bases, J lost 7 bases, and 6 bases stayed unmatched. The CDR3 has 16 residues. Germline V gene lookup returns CDR1 SGHTA and CDR2 FQGTGA. DNA of the CDR3: TGTGCCAGCAGCTTAACCCGGGACAGGGGCAAGAATGAGCAGTTCTTC. This gives the protein CASSLTRDRGKNEQFF. Together with reference TRBV7-3 and TRBJ2-1, the CDR3 gives the full variable domain: GAGVSQTPSNKVTEKGKYVELRCDPISGHTALYWYRQSLGQGPEFLIYFQGTGAADDSGLPNDRFFAVRPEGSVSTLKIQRTERGDSAVYLCASSLTRDRGKNEQFFGPGTRLTVL.

This clonotype was seen at least ten times. The gene calls are TRBV5-1 and TRBJ1-2; a weak D match, TRBD1 (5 bases). From germline, CDR1 is SGHRS and CDR2 YFSETQ. V shed 4 bases and J shed 1 base, with 11 bases lying between them. The CDR3 length is 14 residues. CDR3 amino acids: CASSPGLNNYGYTF. In nucleotides, the CDR3 is TGCGCCAGCAGCCCGGGACTGAATAACTATGGCTACACCTTC.

This clonotype has a count of ten or more. The V gene is TRBV28, the J gene TRBJ1-6; 9 bases are a match to TRBD1. The CDR3 covers 14 residues. CDR1 is MDHEN, CDR2 SYDVKM, per germline. The V segment lost 6 bases and the J segment 6 bases; nucleotides outside the gene matches: 3. The CDR3 loop is CASRPDRGNSPLHF. CDR3 DNA: TGTGCCAGCAGACCGGACAGGGGTAATTCACCCCTCCACTTT.

This clonotype was seen many times. The chain links TRBV13 to TRBJ2-7; D is unclear. In germline, CDR1 is PRHDT, CDR2 FYEKMQ (reference sequence). The V gene lost 5 bases and the J gene lost 0 bases, with 14 bases spanning the gap. The CDR3 has 15 residues. The CDR3 here is CASSPRPSRSYEQYF. CDR3 DNA sequence: TGTGCCAGCAGCCCCCGCCCATCCCGCTCCTACGAGCAGTACTTC.

In its sample, this clonotype was seen many times. The chain has TRBV11-2 and TRBJ2-7, with 10 bases fitting TRBD1. The CDR3 contains 16 residues. Per the germline V gene, CDR1 is SGHAT and CDR2 is FQNNGV. V lost 2 bases, J lost 2 bases, and 6 bases stayed unmatched. DNA for the CDR3: TGTGCCAGCAGCTTATTGGGGACAGGGGCCCCCTACGAGCAGTACTTC. Residues: CASSLLGTGAPYEQYF.

This clonotype has at least ten counts. This chain uses TRBV12-3 or TRBV12-4 with TRBJ1-2; weak D call: TRBD1 (6 bases). There are 14 residues in the CDR3. Trimming removed 4 bases at V and 4 bases at J, with 13 bases between. In DNA form, the CDR3 reads TGTGCCAGCAGTTCCTCCTGGGGGGCCTATGGCTACACCTTC. Encoded protein: CASSSSWGAYGYTF.

This clonotype appeared many times. The rearrangement links TRBV20-1 to TRBJ1-5; weak D call: TRBD1 (5 bases). Germline values: CDR1 DFQATT, CDR2 SNEGSKA (reference sequence). The CDR3 is 15 residues long. V dropped 6 bases and J dropped 3 bases, with 18 bases sitting between them. Here the CDR3 reads CSAPSPTGNNQPQHF. CDR3 sequence (DNA): TGCAGTGCCCCTAGCCCCACAGGCAACAATCAGCCCCAGCATTTT.

In its sample, this clonotype was seen many times. This chain links TRBV4-2 with TRBJ2-5, with 11 bases aligning to TRBD2. Per the germline V gene, CDR1 is LGHNA and CDR2 is YNFKEQ. The CDR3 has 16 amino acids. The V segment lost 4 bases and the J segment 2 bases; nucleotides outside the gene matches: 6. This chain's CDR3 is CASSRPGLADQETQYF. CDR3 nucleotide sequence: TGTGCCAGCAGCCGGCCGGGACTAGCGGATCAAGAGACCCAGTACTTC.

This clonotype was counted at least ten times. The V and J genes are TRBV20-1 and TRBJ1-2; TRBD1 agrees at 7 bases. The CDR3 extends over 13 amino acids. Germline assignment: CDR1 DFQATT and CDR2 SNEGSKA (reference sequence). With V trimmed by 3 bases and J by 5 bases, 6 bases remained unmatched. The CDR3 DNA reads TGCAGTGCTAGGACCGACAGGGAGTATGGCTACACCTTC. It is translated as CSARTDREYGYTF.

This clonotype is a singleton in its sample. The V call is TRBV5-6, the J call TRBJ1-6, with D possibly matching TRBD1 (6 bases). This CDR3 has 15 residues. Trimming shortened V by 0 bases and J by 10 bases, and 14 bases separated the two germline ends. From germline, CDR1 is SGHDT and CDR2 YYEEEE. The CDR3 DNA is TGTGCCAGCAGCTTGGTTTCCAGGGGCGAATCACCCCTCCACTTT. Translation: CASSLVSRGESPLHF.

This clonotype was detected ten times or more. The chain joins TRBV30 to TRBJ2-7, with D tentatively TRBD2 (6 bases). Trimming took 2 bases from V and 2 from J, leaving 13 bases between them. The CDR3 totals 14 residues. Germline lookup yields CDR1 GTSNPN and CDR2 SVGIG (reference sequence). CDR3 sequence (DNA): TGTGCCTGGAGTACGCGGGGATATGCCTACGAGCAGTACTTC. Residues: CAWSTRGYAYEQYF.

This clonotype occurred many times. The rearrangement joins TRBV30 to TRBJ1-1; no reliable D call. CDR3 length: 13 residues. Trimming cost V 3 bases and J 1 base, with 9 bases left between them. CDR1 GTSNPN and CDR2 SVGIG come from the germline V gene (reference sequence). The CDR3 region is CAWRDSANTEAFF. CDR3 coding DNA: TGTGCCTGGAGGGACTCAGCGAACACTGAAGCTTTCTTT.

This clonotype has a count of ten or more. The V gene is TRBV20-1, the J gene TRBJ2-1, with a weak D call TRBD1 (5 bases). Trimming took off 0 bases at V and 8 bases at J, with 14 bases between the two ends. This CDR3 is built from 14 residues. The germline gives CDR1 DFQATT, CDR2 SNEGSKA (reference sequence). Here the CDR3 reads CSARDQGYHDEQFF. Written as DNA, the CDR3 is TGCAGTGCTAGAGATCAGGGATACCACGATGAGCAGTTCTTC.

This CDR3 is CASRRGRGPSGTNEKLFF. CDR3 bases: TGTGCCAGTCGAAGGGGCAGGGGGCCGTCAGGGACTAATGAAAAACTGTTTTTT. This chain uses TRBV19 with TRBJ1-4; 8 nucleotides match TRBD1. Germline assignment: CDR1 LNHDA and CDR2 SQIVND (reference sequence). V shed 8 bases, J shed 2 bases, and the junction held 16 bases outside the gene matches. The CDR3 spans 18 residues.

This clonotype was counted many times. This chain joins TRBV28 and TRBJ2-7; D is unclear. Between the trimmed V and J ends, which lost 5 bases and 0 bases, there was a span of 11 bases. This CDR3 has 14 residues. Germline CDR1 and CDR2: MDHEN and SYDVKM. The DNA for the CDR3 is TGTGCCAGCAGTCTATCTGTTAGCTCCTACGAGCAGTACTTC. Protein product: CASSLSVSSYEQYF.